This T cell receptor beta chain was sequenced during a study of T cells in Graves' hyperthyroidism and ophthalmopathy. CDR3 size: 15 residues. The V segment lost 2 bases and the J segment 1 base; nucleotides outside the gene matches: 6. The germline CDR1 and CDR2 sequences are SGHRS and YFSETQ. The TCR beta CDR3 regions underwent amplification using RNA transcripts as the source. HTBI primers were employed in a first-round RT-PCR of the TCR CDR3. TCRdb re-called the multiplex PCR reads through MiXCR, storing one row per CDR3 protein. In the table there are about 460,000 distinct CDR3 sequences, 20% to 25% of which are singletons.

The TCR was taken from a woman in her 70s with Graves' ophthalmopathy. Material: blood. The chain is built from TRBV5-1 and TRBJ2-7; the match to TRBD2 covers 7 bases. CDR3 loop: CASSFRGSLSYEQYF. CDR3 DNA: TGCGCCAGCAGCTTTCGCGGGAGCTTATCCTACGAGCAGTACTTC.